The clone carrying this T cell receptor (beta chain) appeared a few times. Antigen: not known. CDR3 size: 12 residues. Germline-derived CDR1 and CDR2 are SQVTM and ANQGSEA. V gave up 7 bases and J gave up 2 bases, with 11 bases separating them. This sample stems from a study of CD8+ T cells in alopecia areata. Whole-study context: Oral tofacitinib, 5 to 10 mg twice daily, was given in an open-label trial. Study outcomes and limitations: TCR sharing across patients was less clear than in mice, possibly HLA-related.

Stated treatment: oral pan-JAK inhibitor, 5-10 mg twice daily. Sequencing used cDNA as its template, made by extracting RNA and reverse transcribing it. Repertoires were generated with immunoSEQ multiplex PCR, while TCRdb's copy carries only in-frame clones and drops some. The sample has some 200,000 clones, more than 45% seen once. Sequences were derived from CD4+ T cells sorted from blood, sampled at week 4, from a patient treated with tofacitinib. The gene calls are TRBV29-1 and TRBJ1-2, with a tentative D call TRBD1 (6 bases). This receptor was obtained from a human donor with alopecia areata. In DNA, the CDR3 is TGCAGCGGACGGGACACAAACTATGGCTACACCTTC. Encoded protein: CSGRDTNYGYTF.